A selection of T cell receptor beta chains follows, all from one sample in a study of CD8+ T cells in alopecia areata. Profiled with immunoSEQ multiplex PCR; TCRdb holds only in-frame clones, not every one. Here the sample spans fewer than 20,000 clones, less than 70% being singletons. The specimen sequenced was skin. Every receptor here comes from a human donor with alopecia areata. Each CDR3 is given with its conserved first and last residue. The D gene is left open where the match is weak. Clone size is given for some rows only: seen once, a few or many times, or a class if the clone is expanded.

clone_size: -
j_call: TRBJ2-3
d_call: TRBD2
v_call: TRBV5-4
cdr3_aa: CASSQAFASGSPFPDTQYF
cdr3_nt: TGTGCCAGCAGCCAAGCATTCGCTAGCGGGAGTCCTTTTCCAGATACGCAGTATTTT

clone_size: once
j_call: TRBJ2-3
d_call: -
v_call: TRBV7-9
cdr3_aa: CASSQDNFTDTQYF
cdr3_nt: TGTGCCAGCAGCCAGGACAACTTCACAGATACGCAGTATTTT

clone_size: -
j_call: TRBJ2-1
d_call: -
v_call: TRBV7-9
cdr3_aa: CASSLVGGEQFF
cdr3_nt: TGTGCCAGCAGCTTAGTTGGGGGTGAGCAGTTCTTC

clone_size: -
j_call: TRBJ1-2
d_call: -
v_call: TRBV10-2
cdr3_aa: CASSPSLRGYTF
cdr3_nt: TGCGCCAGCAGTCCCTCCTTGCGCGGCTACACCTTC

clone_size: few
j_call: TRBJ2-7
d_call: TRBD2
v_call: TRBV5-1
cdr3_aa: CASSPFAGLAGRGAYEQYF
cdr3_nt: TGCGCCAGCAGCCCGTTTGCTGGACTAGCGGGGAGGGGGGCCTACGAGCAGTACTTC

clone_size: once
j_call: TRBJ2-3
d_call: TRBD2
v_call: TRBV10-3
cdr3_aa: CAISEHASGNKADTQYF
cdr3_nt: TGTGCCATCAGTGAACATGCTAGCGGGAATAAGGCAGATACGCAGTATTTT

clone_size: -
j_call: TRBJ1-2
d_call: -
v_call: TRBV7-6
cdr3_aa: CASSLRPLVTGDTNYGYTF
cdr3_nt: TGTGCCAGCAGCCTACGGCCTCTAGTGACGGGGGACACTAACTATGGCTACACCTTC

clone_size: -
j_call: TRBJ1-2
d_call: TRBD1
v_call: TRBV5-4
cdr3_aa: CASSFTPDRENYGYTF
cdr3_nt: TGTGCCAGCAGCTTCACCCCGGACAGGGAGAACTATGGCTACACCTTC

clone_size: -
j_call: TRBJ2-7
d_call: -
v_call: TRBV6-1
cdr3_aa: CASSFQGEDYEQYF
cdr3_nt: TGTGCCAGCAGTTTTCAGGGGGAGGACTACGAGCAGTACTTC

clone_size: -
j_call: TRBJ2-3
d_call: -
v_call: TRBV6-6
cdr3_aa: CASSYADHTDTQYF
cdr3_nt: TGTGCCAGCAGTTACGCGGATCACACAGATACGCAGTATTTT

clone_size: -
j_call: TRBJ2-7
d_call: TRBD1
v_call: TRBV7-2
cdr3_aa: CASSLVAGGFGYEQYF
cdr3_nt: TGTGCCAGCAGCTTAGTGGCAGGGGGATTTGGGTACGAGCAGTACTTC

clone_size: few
j_call: TRBJ2-1
d_call: -
v_call: TRBV27
cdr3_aa: CASSPRVRPPFTNEQFF
cdr3_nt: TGTGCCAGCAGTCCGCGGGTTCGCCCACCCTTCACCAATGAGCAGTTCTTC

clone_size: -
j_call: TRBJ2-7
d_call: -
v_call: TRBV27
cdr3_aa: CASSTGLSEQYF
cdr3_nt: TGTGCCAGCAGTACAGGATTGTCCGAGCAGTACTTC

clone_size: -
j_call: TRBJ2-4
d_call: -
v_call: TRBV6-5
cdr3_aa: CASSYARWLAKNIQYF
cdr3_nt: TGTGCCAGCAGTTACGCCAGGTGGCTAGCCAAAAACATTCAGTACTTC

clone_size: -
j_call: TRBJ2-7
d_call: -
v_call: TRBV11-1
cdr3_aa: CASSLETGHVYEQYF
cdr3_nt: TGTGCCAGCAGCTTGGAGACGGGACACGTCTACGAGCAGTACTTC

clone_size: -
j_call: TRBJ1-1
d_call: -
v_call: TRBV27
cdr3_aa: CASSLGMGGNTEAFF
cdr3_nt: TGTGCCAGCAGTTTAGGGATGGGCGGAAACACTGAAGCTTTCTTT

clone_size: -
j_call: TRBJ2-7
d_call: -
v_call: TRBV10-1
cdr3_aa: CASSPEGIPAYEQYF
cdr3_nt: TGCGCCAGCTCTCCTGAGGGCATCCCAGCCTACGAGCAGTACTTC

clone_size: -
j_call: TRBJ1-2
d_call: -
v_call: TRBV28
cdr3_aa: CASTKWELWGYTF
cdr3_nt: TGTGCCAGCACCAAGTGGGAGCTGTGGGGCTACACCTTC

clone_size: -
j_call: TRBJ2-3
d_call: -
v_call: TRBV5-4
cdr3_aa: CASSLDGGAGITSTDTQYF
cdr3_nt: TGTGCCAGCAGCTTGGATGGGGGCGCGGGCATTACTAGCACAGATACGCAGTATTTT

clone_size: -
j_call: TRBJ1-2
d_call: -
v_call: TRBV28
cdr3_aa: CASSFRFRGRGALLGYGYTF
cdr3_nt: TGTGCCAGCAGTTTTCGATTTAGGGGCAGGGGCGCCCTTTTGGGCTATGGCTACACCTTC

clone_size: large
j_call: TRBJ2-1
d_call: TRBD2
v_call: TRBV4-1
cdr3_aa: CASSQVLSGRPNEQFF
cdr3_nt: TGCGCCAGCAGCCAAGTCCTGAGCGGGAGGCCCAATGAGCAGTTCTTC

clone_size: -
j_call: TRBJ1-2
d_call: -
v_call: TRBV5-1
cdr3_aa: CASSFRRDDGYTF
cdr3_nt: TGCGCCAGCAGCTTTCGCAGGGATGATGGCTACACCTTC

clone_size: -
j_call: TRBJ2-7
d_call: -
v_call: TRBV9
cdr3_aa: CASSEAGADYEQYF
cdr3_nt: TGTGCCAGCAGCGAAGCCGGGGCGGACTACGAGCAGTACTTC

clone_size: medium-sized
j_call: TRBJ2-1
d_call: -
v_call: TRBV18
cdr3_aa: CASSSTTSQRLNEQFF
cdr3_nt: TGTGCCAGCTCTTCGACCACGTCCCAGCGGTTGAATGAGCAGTTCTTC

clone_size: -
j_call: TRBJ1-2
d_call: TRBD1
v_call: TRBV6-6
cdr3_aa: CASSYSPQGDYGYTF
cdr3_nt: TGTGCCAGCAGTTACTCCCCACAGGGGGACTATGGCTACACCTTC

clone_size: -
j_call: TRBJ2-7
d_call: -
v_call: TRBV7-2
cdr3_aa: CASSLGLDSYEQYF
cdr3_nt: TGTGCCAGCAGCCTTGGACTGGATTCCTACGAGCAGTACTTC

clone_size: few
j_call: TRBJ2-7
d_call: TRBD1
v_call: TRBV4-2
cdr3_aa: CASSQGQGTYEQYF
cdr3_nt: TGTGCCAGCAGCCAGGGACAGGGGACCTACGAGCAGTACTTC

clone_size: -
j_call: TRBJ2-5
d_call: -
v_call: TRBV29-1
cdr3_aa: CSVQGGETQYF
cdr3_nt: TGCAGCGTGCAAGGGGGAGAGACCCAGTACTTC

clone_size: -
j_call: TRBJ2-1
d_call: TRBD2
v_call: TRBV6-4
cdr3_aa: CASSVVAGDEQFF
cdr3_nt: TGTGCCAGCAGTGTAGTAGCGGGAGATGAGCAGTTCTTC

clone_size: -
j_call: TRBJ2-7
d_call: -
v_call: TRBV18
cdr3_aa: CASSPGAVSYEQYF
cdr3_nt: TGTGCCAGCTCACCGGGGGCTGTCTCCTACGAGCAGTACTTC

clone_size: -
j_call: TRBJ2-7
d_call: TRBD2
v_call: TRBV29-1
cdr3_aa: CSVRFTHTSGLTNEQYF
cdr3_nt: TGCAGCGTTCGCTTTACTCACACTAGCGGGTTAACTAACGAGCAGTACTTC

clone_size: few
j_call: TRBJ2-3
d_call: TRBD1
v_call: TRBV18
cdr3_aa: CASSPRTGVGADTDTQYF
cdr3_nt: TGTGCCAGCTCACCGAGGACAGGGGTAGGGGCGGACACAGATACGCAGTATTTT

clone_size: -
j_call: TRBJ2-5
d_call: TRBD2
v_call: TRBV27
cdr3_aa: CASSPLSGLPGETQYF
cdr3_nt: TGTGCCAGCAGTCCTTTATCGGGACTACCAGGGGAGACCCAGTACTTC

clone_size: few
j_call: TRBJ2-7
d_call: -
v_call: TRBV2
cdr3_aa: CASSLYLTEQYF
cdr3_nt: TGTGCCAGCAGTCTTTACCTAACCGAGCAGTACTTC

clone_size: once
j_call: TRBJ1-2
d_call: TRBD1
v_call: TRBV28
cdr3_aa: CASSPIGTGGFDGYTF
cdr3_nt: TGTGCCAGCAGTCCGATCGGGACAGGGGGCTTTGATGGCTACACCTTC

clone_size: -
j_call: TRBJ1-6
d_call: -
v_call: TRBV28
cdr3_aa: CASSEGFTSPLHF
cdr3_nt: TGTGCCAGCAGTGAGGGGTTCACTTCACCCCTCCACTTT

clone_size: -
j_call: TRBJ1-4
d_call: -
v_call: TRBV7-9
cdr3_aa: CASSLGTSSEKLFF
cdr3_nt: TGTGCCAGCAGCTTAGGGACCTCTTCGGAAAAACTGTTTTTT

clone_size: few
j_call: TRBJ2-1
d_call: -
v_call: TRBV9
cdr3_aa: CASSSGDSYNEQFF
cdr3_nt: TGTGCCAGCAGCTCGGGGGATTCCTACAATGAGCAGTTCTTC

clone_size: -
j_call: TRBJ2-1
d_call: -
v_call: TRBV6-5
cdr3_aa: CASSPGAEQFF
cdr3_nt: TGTGCCAGCAGTCCTGGTGCAGAGCAGTTCTTC

clone_size: -
j_call: TRBJ2-3
d_call: -
v_call: TRBV5-4
cdr3_aa: CTSSLRTTRLDTQYF
cdr3_nt: TGTACCAGCAGTTTGCGGACTACCCGGTTAGATACGCAGTATTTT

clone_size: few
j_call: TRBJ2-3
d_call: TRBD1
v_call: TRBV7-2
cdr3_aa: CASSMGQGRGSTDTQYF
cdr3_nt: TGTGCCAGCAGCATGGGACAGGGAAGAGGTAGCACAGATACGCAGTATTTT

clone_size: -
j_call: TRBJ2-5
d_call: TRBD2
v_call: TRBV11-2
cdr3_aa: CASSLASGASGQETQYF
cdr3_nt: TGTGCCAGCAGCTTAGCTAGCGGGGCTAGCGGGCAAGAGACCCAGTACTTC

clone_size: -
j_call: TRBJ1-2
d_call: -
v_call: TRBV27
cdr3_aa: CASSPGPNYGYTF
cdr3_nt: TGTGCCAGCAGTCCCGGGCCTAACTATGGCTACACCTTC

clone_size: -
j_call: TRBJ1-5
d_call: -
v_call: TRBV6-1
cdr3_aa: CASSDGQQPQHF
cdr3_nt: TGTGCCAGCAGTGACGGTCAACAGCCCCAGCATTTT

clone_size: few
j_call: TRBJ2-3
d_call: -
v_call: TRBV6-4
cdr3_aa: CASSDGKAGAFDTQYF
cdr3_nt: TGTGCCAGCAGTGACGGGAAGGCAGGGGCTTTCGATACGCAGTATTTT

clone_size: -
j_call: TRBJ2-7
d_call: -
v_call: TRBV5-1
cdr3_aa: CASSLRQALPYEQYF
cdr3_nt: TGCGCCAGCAGCCTACGACAGGCCCTACCCTACGAGCAGTACTTC

clone_size: few
j_call: TRBJ1-2
d_call: -
v_call: TRBV28
cdr3_aa: CASNAPDGHGYTF
cdr3_nt: TGTGCCAGCAACGCCCCGGACGGGCATGGCTACACCTTC

clone_size: -
j_call: TRBJ2-3
d_call: TRBD1
v_call: TRBV5-4
cdr3_aa: CASSTDRTDTQYF
cdr3_nt: TGTGCCAGCAGCACGGACAGGACAGATACGCAGTATTTT

clone_size: few
j_call: TRBJ1-1
d_call: TRBD1
v_call: TRBV7-2
cdr3_aa: CASSPRQGRNTEAFF
cdr3_nt: TGTGCCAGCAGCCCGAGACAGGGTAGGAACACTGAAGCTTTCTTT

clone_size: -
j_call: TRBJ1-4
d_call: TRBD1
v_call: TRBV5-1
cdr3_aa: CASSLDRGHTNEKLFF
cdr3_nt: TGCGCCAGCAGCTTGGACAGGGGGCATACTAATGAAAAACTGTTTTTT

clone_size: large
j_call: TRBJ2-4
d_call: -
v_call: TRBV10-1
cdr3_aa: CASSVGAQAKNIQYF
cdr3_nt: TGCGCCAGCAGTGTGGGGGCTCAAGCCAAAAACATTCAGTACTTC

clone_size: -
j_call: TRBJ2-7
d_call: -
v_call: TRBV27
cdr3_aa: CASGAGSYEQYF
cdr3_nt: TGTGCCAGTGGGGCCGGGAGTTACGAGCAGTACTTC

clone_size: -
j_call: TRBJ2-3
d_call: TRBD2
v_call: TRBV5-4
cdr3_aa: CASSQDPLGTSSFPDMQYF
cdr3_nt: TGTGCCAGCAGCCAAGATCCATTGGGGACTAGTTCGTTCCCAGATATGCAGTATTTT

clone_size: few
j_call: TRBJ2-5
d_call: -
v_call: TRBV11-2
cdr3_aa: CASSSQGRDQETQYF
cdr3_nt: TGTGCCAGCAGTTCCCAGGGGCGGGACCAAGAGACCCAGTACTTC

clone_size: medium-sized
j_call: TRBJ2-5
d_call: TRBD2
v_call: TRBV4-2
cdr3_aa: CASSRGLAGQQETQYF
cdr3_nt: TGTGCCAGCAGCCGGGGACTAGCGGGACAGCAAGAGACCCAGTACTTC

clone_size: -
j_call: TRBJ1-1
d_call: -
v_call: TRBV9
cdr3_aa: CASSVDRGVGHMNTETFF
cdr3_nt: TGTGCCAGCAGCGTAGATAGGGGAGTTGGACACATGAACACTGAAACTTTCTTT

clone_size: -
j_call: TRBJ2-3
d_call: TRBD1
v_call: TRBV7-2
cdr3_aa: CASSADRESTDTQYF
cdr3_nt: TGTGCCAGCAGCGCGGACAGGGAGAGCACAGATACGCAGTATTTT

clone_size: -
j_call: TRBJ2-1
d_call: -
v_call: TRBV10-3
cdr3_aa: CAISEQVEQFF
cdr3_nt: TGTGCCATCAGTGAGCAGGTTGAGCAGTTCTTC

clone_size: -
j_call: TRBJ2-7
d_call: TRBD2
v_call: TRBV7-9
cdr3_aa: CASSSGTSGDYEQYF
cdr3_nt: TGTGCCAGCAGCTCAGGGACTAGCGGGGACTACGAGCAGTACTTC

clone_size: -
j_call: TRBJ2-7
d_call: -
v_call: TRBV6-5
cdr3_aa: CASSYLTGAYEQYF
cdr3_nt: TGTGCCAGCAGTTACCTCACAGGAGCCTACGAGCAGTACTTC